Each of the 16 T cell receptor beta chains below was sequenced from the same sample in a study of T cell responses to AZD1222 COVID-19 vaccine. Only in-frame clones appear in the TCRdb table, and some are missing; sequencing was by immunoSEQ multiplex PCR. The repertoire consists of roughly 120,000 clones, with 80% to 90% occurring once and the leading ten covering approximately 8.5%. This material consisted of peripheral blood, taken on day 0 of AZD1222 vaccination. Receptor source: an adult in good health.

V is TRBV11-3 and J is TRBJ1-1; 7 bases are a match to TRBD1. CDR3 length equals 13 residues. The V and J ends lost 4 bases and 5 bases, in that order; junction bases with no gene match: 4. Germline V gives CDR1 SGHNT, CDR2 YENEEA. CDR3 bases: TGTGCCAGCAGCTATCAACAGGGGACTGAAGCTTTCTTT. Translation: CASSYQQGTEAFF.

CDR3 amino acids: CAISPGTGRAGNEKLFF. The CDR3 region has the DNA TGTGCCATCAGTCCCGGGACAGGGAGGGCTGGTAATGAAAAACTGTTTTTT. The genes are TRBV10-3 and TRBJ1-4; 9 bases are shared with TRBD1. Per the germline V gene, CDR1 is ENHRY and CDR2 is SYGVKD. J gave up 4 bases and V 5 bases, and 11 bases lay outside the gene matches. The CDR3 is made up of 17 amino acids.

CDR3 loop: CASTLQGNYGYTF. Here the CDR3 DNA reads TGTGCCAGCACGCTGCAGGGGAACTATGGCTACACCTTC. The chain couples TRBV12-3 or TRBV12-4 to TRBJ1-2; possibly TRBD1 for D (6 bases). Trimming took 7 bases from V and 2 from J, leaving 11 bases between them. This CDR3 contains 13 residues.

The rearrangement links TRBV6-5 to TRBJ1-5; D is unresolved. The length of the CDR3 is 13 residues. Germline-derived CDR1 and CDR2 are MNHEY and SVGAGI. The V end was cut by 2 bases, the J end by 4 bases, with 6 bases between. The CDR3 DNA reads TGTGCCAGCAGTTACGACCGAAATCAGCCCCAGCATTTT. It specifies CASSYDRNQPQHF.

This chain joins TRBV10-3 and TRBJ2-2; D could derive from TRBD1 or TRBD2 (7 bases each). From germline, CDR1 is ENHRY and CDR2 SYGVKD. The CDR3 is 16 residues long. CDR3 DNA sequence: TGTGCTCACCAGGGGGGGCCAGATCCGAACACCGGGGAGCTGTTTTTT. This gives the protein CAHQGGPDPNTGELFF.

The chain employs TRBV6-5 and TRBJ2-7; 9 bases map to TRBD1. Germline V gives CDR1 MNHEY, CDR2 SVGAGI. J lost 5 bases, V lost 2 bases, and 7 bases had no gene match. The CDR3 extends over 15 amino acids. CDR3 in DNA: TGTGCCAGCAGTTACGAGGACAGGGGTTTGGACGAGCAGTACTTC. This translates into CASSYEDRGLDEQYF.

The chain carries TRBV7-2 and TRBJ2-3, with TRBD2 as a possible D gene (5 bases). The V end was cut by 4 bases, the J end by 1 base, with 12 bases between. The CDR3 consists of 15 residues. The germline gives CDR1 SGHTA, CDR2 FQGNSA. The CDR3 is CASSYEGWGTDTQYF. DNA for the CDR3: TGTGCCAGCAGCTACGAGGGCTGGGGCACAGATACGCAGTATTTT.

The CDR3 nucleotides are TGTGCCAGCAGCGTAGTAGGACAGGGGTACGAGCAGTACTTC. Its translation: CASSVVGQGYEQYF. V is TRBV9 and J is TRBJ2-7, with TRBD1 matching over 9 bases. Looked up from germline, CDR1 is SGDLS and CDR2 is YYNGEE. This CDR3 comprises 14 residues. V dropped 0 bases and J dropped 4; count of bases not matched to a gene: 2.

The chain is built from TRBV27 and TRBJ1-5; a possible D gene is TRBD1 (6 bases). The V end was cut by 3 bases, the J end by 6 bases, with 9 bases between. Germline assignment: CDR1 MNHEY and CDR2 SMNVEV (reference sequence). The CDR3 spans 13 residues. The CDR3 spells CASSFRGAQPQHF. The CDR3 DNA is TGTGCCAGCAGTTTTAGGGGGGCTCAGCCCCAGCATTTT.

Only a few counts were recorded for this clone. The CDR3 DNA reads TGCGCCAGCAGCTTTGGCCAGGGGGCCTTCTATGGCTACACCTTC. Translating gives CASSFGQGAFYGYTF. The V and J genes are TRBV5-1 and TRBJ1-2; 8 positions agree with TRBD1. The CDR3 extends over 15 amino acids. The germline V gene encodes CDR1 SGHRS and CDR2 YFSETQ. V was clipped by 2 bases and J by 4 bases; unmatched bases: 7. Full variable domain (remainder filled in from reference TRBV5-1 and TRBJ1-2): KAGVTQTPRYLIKTRGQQVTLSCSPISGHRSVSWYQQTPGQGLQFLFEYFSETQRNKGNFPGRFSGRQFSNSRSEMNVSTLELGDSALYLCASSFGQGAFYGYTFGSGTRLTVV.

This sequence joins TRBV2 and TRBJ2-1, with 15 positions matching TRBD2. Germline lookup yields CDR1 SNHLY and CDR2 FYNNEI. J lost 10 bases, V lost 5 bases, and 3 bases had no gene match. The CDR3 is made up of 14 amino acids. The CDR3 sequence: CASSLGLAGGEQFF. CDR3 nucleotide sequence: TGTGCCAGCAGTTTAGGACTAGCGGGAGGGGAGCAGTTCTTC.

This chain uses TRBV30 with TRBJ1-2; 7 bases line up with TRBD1. J was trimmed by 6 bases and V by 1 base; bases with no gene match: 2. Germline loops: CDR1 GTSNPN, CDR2 SVGIG (reference sequence). The CDR3 covers 12 residues. The CDR3 loop reads CAWSDRGNGYTF. The CDR3 region has the DNA TGTGCCTGGAGTGACAGGGGAAATGGCTACACCTTC. The full variable domain, with the rest looked up from reference TRBV30 and TRBJ1-2, is SQTIHQWPATLVQPVGSPLSLECTVEGTSNPNLYWYRQAAGRGLQLLFYSVGIGQISSEVPQNLSASRPQDRQFILSSKKLLLSDSGFYLCAWSDRGNGYTFGSGTRLTVV.

The chain recombines TRBV19 with TRBJ1-4; 10 nucleotides match TRBD1. The CDR3 loop spans 13 amino acids. The germline CDR1 and CDR2 sequences are LNHDA and SQIVND (reference sequence). Germline trimming cut 4 bases from V and 12 bases from J; bases unmatched to any gene: 5. The CDR3 coding sequence is TGTGCCAGTAGTACGGACAGGGGGTTGGAACTGTTTTTT. It codes for CASSTDRGLELFF. Combining the CDR3 with reference TRBV19 and TRBJ1-4 gives the whole variable domain DGGITQSPKYLFRKEGQNVTLSCEQNLNHDAMYWYRQDPGQGLRLIYYSQIVNDFQKGDIAEGYSVSREKKESFPLTVTSAQKNPTAFYLCASSTDRGLELFFGSGTQLSVL.

The rearrangement uses TRBV6-5 and TRBJ2-7; no reliable D call. Trimming shortened V by 5 bases and J by 0 bases, and 14 bases separated the two germline ends. The CDR3 spans 15 residues. Germline V gene lookup returns CDR1 MNHEY and CDR2 SVGAGI. The CDR3 DNA reads as TGTGCCAGCAGTCCCTCGGGTGACGTCTCCTACGAGCAGTACTTC. Translated: CASSPSGDVSYEQYF.

This chain links TRBV7-2 with TRBJ2-1; 8 bases fit TRBD1. With 5 bases clipped from V and 7 bases from J, the junction kept 13 bases outside the gene matches. Germline V gives CDR1 SGHTA, CDR2 FQGNSA. The CDR3 has 16 amino acids. CDR3 nucleotide sequence: TGTGCCAGCAGCCCTAGACAGGGGACGTCTTTTAATGAGCAGTTCTTC. Amino acids: CASSPRQGTSFNEQFF.

The CDR3 nucleotides are TGTGCCAGTAGTATGGGGGGTGAAGCTTTCTTT. Its translation is CASSMGGEAFF. This chain links TRBV19 with TRBJ1-1, with a weak D call TRBD1 (5 bases). The V end lost 3 bases, the J end lost 7 bases, and 6 bases lay between the germline ends. The CDR3 has 11 residues. Germline V CDR1 and CDR2: LNHDA, SQIVND (reference sequence).